This T cell receptor beta chain was sequenced during a study of cytomegalovirus exposure and HLA in healthy donors. Study-wide results and limits: What a later analysis showed was that several of the most significant clusters appeared linked to common viral pathogens.

V shed 4 bases and J 5 bases; nucleotides not matched to a gene: 5. CDR1 and CDR2 (germline): ENHRY, SYGVKD. The CDR3 is 14 amino acids. Primers for the PCR totalled 60 Vbeta and 13 Jbeta. Libraries were prepared by immunoSEQ multiplex PCR; TCRdb keeps only in-frame clonotypes and omits some of them. The sample has about 130,000 clones; 81% are singletons. As to this clone: Its specificity is unknown.

Sequencing was done on a sample of PBMCs. The sequence was obtained from a man aged 18 to 35 in good health and CMV-seropositive. The chain has TRBV10-3 and TRBJ1-1; 9 bases agree with TRBD1. CDR3 amino acids: CAISATGTGTEAFF. Written as DNA, the CDR3 is TGTGCCATCAGTGCCACCGGGACAGGGACTGAAGCTTTCTTT.